Each of the 3 T cell receptor beta chains below was sequenced from the same sample in a study of blood T cell repertoires in COVID-19. Produced via immunoSEQ multiplex PCR; TCRdb's table is partial and in-frame only. The top ten clones hold roughly 3.8% of a sample with more than 120,000 clones, under 90% of them seen once. The sequenced sample consisted of PBMCs or T cells enriched from blood (not recorded which). All receptors come from a man between 50 and 59 years old in a cohort exposed to, infected with or recovered from COVID-19 (not recorded which).

The V and J genes are TRBV5-1 and TRBJ2-3; D not certain. Looked up from germline, CDR1 is SGHRS and CDR2 is YFSETQ. Deletions cut 0 bases from V and 2 bases from J, with 13 bases between. This CDR3 spans 16 amino acids. In nucleotides, the CDR3 is TGCGCCAGCAGCTTGGCCGTGACTCACCACACAGATACGCAGTATTTT. It is translated as CASSLAVTHHTDTQYF.

CDR3 nucleotide sequence: TGTGCCAGCAGTTTATCGACAGGGGGCACTGAAGCTTTCTTT. It translates to CASSLSTGGTEAFF. This chain uses TRBV27 with TRBJ1-1; 9 bases agree with TRBD1. The J segment lost 4 bases and the V segment lost 0 bases, leaving 0 bases of the junction unmatched. This CDR3 is built from 14 residues. In germline, CDR1 is MNHEY, CDR2 SMNVEV (reference sequence).

The V gene is TRBV19, the J gene TRBJ2-7; D is unclear. This CDR3 is built from 15 residues. V lost 3 bases and J lost 2, with 14 bases in between. Germline V CDR1 and CDR2: LNHDA, SQIVND (reference sequence). For the CDR3, the DNA is TGTGCCAGTAGTATTCGAGCATCTCTCCCCTACGAGCAGTACTTC. Amino acid sequence: CASSIRASLPYEQYF.